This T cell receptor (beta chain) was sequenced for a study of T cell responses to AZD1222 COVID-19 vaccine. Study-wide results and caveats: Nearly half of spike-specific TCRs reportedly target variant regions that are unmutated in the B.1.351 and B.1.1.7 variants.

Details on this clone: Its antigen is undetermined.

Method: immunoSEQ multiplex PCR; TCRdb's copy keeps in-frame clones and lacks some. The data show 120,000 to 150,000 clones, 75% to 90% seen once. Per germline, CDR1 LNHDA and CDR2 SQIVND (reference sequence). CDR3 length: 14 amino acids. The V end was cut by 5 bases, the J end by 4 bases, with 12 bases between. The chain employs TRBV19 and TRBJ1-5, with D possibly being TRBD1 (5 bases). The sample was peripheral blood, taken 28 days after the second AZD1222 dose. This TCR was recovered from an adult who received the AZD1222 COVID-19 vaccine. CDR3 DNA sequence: TGTGCCAGTAGTCCCGGGACGGTTAATCAGCCCCAGCATTTT. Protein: CASSPGTVNQPQHF.